Listed below are T cell receptor beta chains from one sample, sequenced in a study of blood T cell repertoires in COVID-19. The protocol was immunoSEQ multiplex PCR, while the TCRdb copy is restricted to in-frame clones and leaves out a portion. This table has roughly 150,000 clones, roughly 82% appearing once. Specimen: peripheral blood. The source of these receptors is a woman aged 45 to 65 with acute or convalescent COVID-19. Each CDR3 is given with its conserved first and last residue. A D gene is named only where the DNA matches it firmly. Where a row states a size, it is once, few, many or the class of an expanded clone; other rows omit it.

v_gene	d_gene	j_gene	abundance	CDR3nt	CDR3aa
TRBV7-2	NA	TRBJ2-1	NA	TGTGCCAGCAGCTTAGGATATGTTAGCCGCATCCCATCGGGTGAGCAGTTCTTC	CASSLGYVSRIPSGEQFF
TRBV29-1	NA	TRBJ2-1	NA	TGCAGCGTTGAGTTCTATGAGCAGTTCTTC	CSVEFYEQFF
TRBV11-3	TRBD1	TRBJ2-7	NA	TGTGCCAGCAGCCCTGGGGGGACAGGGGCCTACGAGCAGTACTTC	CASSPGGTGAYEQYF
TRBV6-2/TRBV6-3	NA	TRBJ1-2	once	TGTGCCAGCAGTCGAGACAGCTCGTTCTATGGCTACACCTTC	CASSRDSSFYGYTF
TRBV7-2	TRBD2	TRBJ2-1	NA	TGTGCCAGCACCACCCTAGCGGGAGATATTTACAATGAGCAGTTCTTC	CASTTLAGDIYNEQFF
TRBV19	NA	TRBJ2-1	NA	TGTGCCAGTAGCAGTTGGGGACACAAGGCCAGGAATGAGCAGTTCTTC	CASSSWGHKARNEQFF
TRBV5-8	TRBD1	TRBJ1-1	NA	TGTGCCAGCAGCTTGGAGGGGGCCGATCGGAACACTGAAGCTTTCTTT	CASSLEGADRNTEAFF
TRBV7-2	TRBD2	TRBJ2-7	NA	TGTGCCAGCAGCTTACCTAGCGGGGGATACTACGAGCAGTACTTC	CASSLPSGGYYEQYF
TRBV11-1	TRBD1	TRBJ1-2	NA	TGTGCCAGCAGCTCAAAGACAGGGAGGAACTATGGCTACACCTTC	CASSSKTGRNYGYTF
TRBV19	NA	TRBJ1-5	few	TGTGCCAGTAGTATAATGGCACAGAGCAATCAGCCCCAGCATTTT	CASSIMAQSNQPQHF
TRBV7-9	TRBD2	TRBJ2-7	NA	TGTGCCAGCAGCAACTCCGGGACTAGCGGGAGAAGTAGTAGAGTGTACGAGCAGTACTTC	CASSNSGTSGRSSRVYEQYF
TRBV11-2	TRBD1	TRBJ1-1	once	TGTGCCAGCAGCTTACACAGGGGGCCTGGCACTGAAGCTTTCTTT	CASSLHRGPGTEAFF
TRBV5-1	NA	TRBJ1-6	few	TGCGCCAGCAGCTTGAACAGGGATAATTCACCCCTCCACTTT	CASSLNRDNSPLHF
TRBV7-2	NA	TRBJ1-3	NA	TGTGCCAGCAGTTACCTGGCAGGGCGAAACACCATATATTTT	CASSYLAGRNTIYF
TRBV15	NA	TRBJ1-4	NA	TGTGCCACCAGCAGGGAAACAGGAGGGAATGAAAAACTGTTTTTT	CATSRETGGNEKLFF
TRBV7-3	TRBD2	TRBJ2-1	NA	TGTGCCAGCAGCCTAGGGACTAGTTCCAATGAGCAGTTCTTC	CASSLGTSSNEQFF
TRBV5-8	NA	TRBJ2-1	NA	TGTGCCAGCAGTTATGACGATTCTAGTATGGATGAGCAGTTCTTC	CASSYDDSSMDEQFF
TRBV7-2	NA	TRBJ1-2	NA	TGTGCCAGCAGCTTAGGAGGGACAAAGATTAACTATGGCTACACCTTC	CASSLGGTKINYGYTF
TRBV7-3	TRBD2	TRBJ2-1	NA	TGTGCCAGCAGTCGACTAGCGGGAGTGGGTGAGCAGTTCTTC	CASSRLAGVGEQFF
TRBV28	TRBD1	TRBJ1-4	NA	TGTGCCAGCGAGACAGGGGCAACTAATGAAAAACTGTTTTTT	CASETGATNEKLFF
TRBV27	NA	TRBJ1-2	NA	TGTGCCAGCGTGGGCAGCACGCAGGGGAACTATGGCTACACCTTC	CASVGSTQGNYGYTF
TRBV30	TRBD2	TRBJ2-1	NA	TGTGCCTGGAGTCCGGCTAGCGGGTACAATGAGCAGTTCTTC	CAWSPASGYNEQFF
TRBV5-4	TRBD1	TRBJ2-5	NA	TGTGCCAGCAGCGGGCAGACAGGGGAAGAGACCCAGTACTTC	CASSGQTGEETQYF
TRBV10-1	TRBD2	TRBJ2-7	NA	TGCGCCAGCAGTGAGTCGACGGGGAAAATGGGGGGGACTAGCGGGGTCCCTCGGGAGCAGTACTTC	CASSESTGKMGGTSGVPREQYF
TRBV5-1	TRBD2	TRBJ2-2	NA	TGCGCCAGCAGCCCTAAGGAAAGCGGGAGAAGAACCGGGGAGCTGTTTTTT	CASSPKESGRRTGELFF
TRBV2	NA	TRBJ2-7	NA	TGTGCCAGCAGTGAAGCGGGCCGGGGAGGCTACGAGCAGTACTTC	CASSEAGRGGYEQYF
TRBV5-6	TRBD1	TRBJ1-5	NA	TGTGCCAGCAGCCTTACAGGGGGTGGCAATCAGCCCCAGCATTTT	CASSLTGGGNQPQHF